This is a list of T cell receptor beta chains from one sample in a study of spatial heterogeneity in lung cancer. Each CDR3 protein is one row after TCRdb ran MiXCR on the 5' RACE reads. The table lists some 7,000 distinct CDR3 sequences, 13% to 15% of them singletons, with more than 7% in the top ten. This material consisted of lung tumor tissue, taken at surgery. The receptors originated from a female donor with early-stage non-small cell lung cancer. CDR3s leave out the opening cysteine and the closing phenylalanine or tryptophan. D genes are given only for firm matches.

TRBV20-1,TRBD2,TRBJ2-1,12,SVIAGGFYNEQF
TRBV6-2/TRBV6-3,NA,TRBJ1-1,12,ASSATGGYAEAF
TRBV5-6,NA,TRBJ2-7,9,ASSLDDEQY
TRBV7-9,NA,TRBJ2-3,12,ASSFFPSADTQY
TRBV7-2,TRBD2,TRBJ2-3,16,ASSFPWSGAASTDTQY
TRBV5-1,NA,TRBJ1-1,11,ASSLDRWTEAF
TRBV20-1,NA,TRBJ2-7,11,SAIRAGGDEQY
TRBV7-2,NA,TRBJ2-6,15,ASSRDMEFSGANVLT
TRBV18,NA,TRBJ1-3,10,ASSPGSGTIY
TRBV9,NA,TRBJ1-2,13,ASTAARGAGYGYT
TRBV11-2,NA,TRBJ2-3,11,ASRGRTTDTQY
TRBV28,NA,TRBJ1-6,9,ASSLESPLH
TRBV13,NA,TRBJ2-1,10,ASSAPGNEQF
TRBV27,TRBD2,TRBJ2-7,13,ASRGSGTSGSEQY
TRBV3-1,TRBD2,TRBJ2-5,12,ASSQATSHGTQY
TRBV20-1,NA,TRBJ1-6,11,SARGSYNSPLH
TRBV5-1,NA,TRBJ2-7,12,ASSLRGGYYEQY
TRBV28,NA,TRBJ2-4,13,ASLGRGALKNIQY
TRBV18,TRBD1,TRBJ1-5,13,ASSPRQGGNQPQH
TRBV3-1,TRBD1,TRBJ1-2,12,ASSQDRGLYGYT
TRBV7-2,NA,TRBJ2-3,13,ASSLMGGGTDTQY
TRBV7-3,NA,TRBJ2-1,16,ASSLRNPGVGVYNEQF
TRBV5-6,NA,TRBJ2-4,12,ASRAWGAKNIQY
TRBV9,NA,TRBJ1-2,11,ASSKGPYDGYT
TRBV5-4,NA,TRBJ2-1,16,ASSLGRQILNSYNEQF
TRBV19,NA,TRBJ1-2,11,ASTTWGPYGYT
TRBV10-1,NA,TRBJ2-3,15,ASSFPRAHSTPDTQY
TRBV5-6,NA,TRBJ2-2,12,ASSLNRNTGELF
TRBV7-2,NA,TRBJ2-7,10,ASSSGLGEQY
TRBV7-2,TRBD1,TRBJ1-1,14,ASSSMFGTGYTEAF
TRBV12-3/TRBV12-4,NA,TRBJ1-1,12,ASSTRRETTEAF
TRBV5-5,NA,TRBJ2-7,11,ASSITQGREQY
TRBV2,NA,TRBJ1-1,10,ASSVVGRRAF